This TCR beta chain was captured in a study of T cells in Graves' hyperthyroidism and ophthalmopathy. Absence of ophthalmopathy progression within 18 months defined stable Graves' hyperthyroidism. PBMCs stemmed from more than 7.5 ml fresh peripheral blood. Amplification yielded TCR beta CDR3 regions, with RNA transcripts as the source. HTBI primers drove first-round RT-PCR of the TCR CDR3. One entry per CDR3 protein, called by TCRdb with MiXCR from the multiplex PCR reads. The repertoire has 400,000 to 500,000 distinct CDR3 sequences, approximately 13% of them found once; the top ten carry 5% to 6%. This clonotype occurred a few times. Looked up from germline, CDR1 is MNHEY and CDR2 is SVGEGT. This CDR3 spans 14 amino acids. The V end was cut by 7 bases, the J end by 7 bases, with 19 bases between.

What was sequenced was blood. The chain has TRBV6-2 or TRBV6-3 and TRBJ2-5, with D perhaps given as TRBD1 or TRBD2 (5 bases each). The receptor comes from a woman aged 18-29 years with Graves' hyperthyroidism. In DNA, the CDR3 is TGTGCCAGCACCCAAGCGAGGGGTCGGCCGACCCAGTACTTC. The encoded protein is CASTQARGRPTQYF.